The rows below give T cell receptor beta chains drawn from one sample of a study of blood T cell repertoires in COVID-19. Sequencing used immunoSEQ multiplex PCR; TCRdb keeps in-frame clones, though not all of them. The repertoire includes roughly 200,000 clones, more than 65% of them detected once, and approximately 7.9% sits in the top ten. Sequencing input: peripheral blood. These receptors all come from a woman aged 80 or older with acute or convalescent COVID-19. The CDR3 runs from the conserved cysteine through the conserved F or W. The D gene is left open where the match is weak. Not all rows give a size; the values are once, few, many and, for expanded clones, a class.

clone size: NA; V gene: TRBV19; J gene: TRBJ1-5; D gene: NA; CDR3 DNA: TGTGCCAGTAGTGGTAACGGTATGCAGCCCCAGCATTTT; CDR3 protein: CASSGNGMQPQHF
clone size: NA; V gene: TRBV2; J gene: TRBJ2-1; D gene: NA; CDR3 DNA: TGTGCCAGCTTCCTGGGTAGCGGCTACAATGAGCAGTTCTTC; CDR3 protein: CASFLGSGYNEQFF
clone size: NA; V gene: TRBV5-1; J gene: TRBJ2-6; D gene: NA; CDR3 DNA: TGCGCCAGCAGCTTGGGCCCGGGACACTCCTCTGGGGCCAACGTCCTGACTTTC; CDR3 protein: CASSLGPGHSSGANVLTF
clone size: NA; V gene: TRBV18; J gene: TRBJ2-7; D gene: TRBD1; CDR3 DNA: TGTGCCAGCTCACCGGCTGCAGGGGGCGAGCAGTACTTC; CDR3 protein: CASSPAAGGEQYF
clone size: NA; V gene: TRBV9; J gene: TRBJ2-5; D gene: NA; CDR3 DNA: TGTGCCAGCTCCCTGGGGACACTCCAAGAGACCCAGTACTTC; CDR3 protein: CASSLGTLQETQYF
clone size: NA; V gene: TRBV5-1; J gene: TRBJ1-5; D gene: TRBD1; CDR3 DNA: TGCGCCAGCAGCTTGGACCCCTCTACAGGGGTCAATCAGCCCCAGCATTTT; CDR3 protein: CASSLDPSTGVNQPQHF
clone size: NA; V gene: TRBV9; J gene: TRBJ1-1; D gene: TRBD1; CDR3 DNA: TGTGCCAGCAGCGTTGGACCGGGACAGGGTATTCAGACTGAAGCTTTCTTT; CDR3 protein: CASSVGPGQGIQTEAFF
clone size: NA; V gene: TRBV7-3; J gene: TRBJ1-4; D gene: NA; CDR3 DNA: TGTGCCAGCAGCTTAACTCCGGCAACTAATGAAAAACTGTTTTTT; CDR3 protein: CASSLTPATNEKLFF
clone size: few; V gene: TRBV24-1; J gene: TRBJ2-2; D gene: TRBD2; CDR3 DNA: TGTGCCACCAGTGCCTCGGGACTAGCGGGAGGCAGCGGGGAGCTGTTTTTT; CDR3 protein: CATSASGLAGGSGELFF
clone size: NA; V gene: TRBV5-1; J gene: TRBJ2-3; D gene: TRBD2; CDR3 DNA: TGCGCCAGCAGCTTGGCGGCGGGGGGGCCAAGAGATACGCAGTATTTT; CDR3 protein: CASSLAAGGPRDTQYF
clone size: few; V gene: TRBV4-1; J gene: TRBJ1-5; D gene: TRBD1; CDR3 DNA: TGCGCCAGCAGCCCCCGGGACAGGGCCAATCAGCCCCAGCATTTT; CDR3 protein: CASSPRDRANQPQHF
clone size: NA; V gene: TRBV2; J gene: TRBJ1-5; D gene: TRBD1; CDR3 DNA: TGTGCCAGCAGTGAATCCGGGACAGGTGTTAGGGCCCAGCATTTT; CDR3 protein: CASSESGTGVRAQHF
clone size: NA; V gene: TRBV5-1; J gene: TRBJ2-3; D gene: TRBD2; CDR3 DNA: TGCGCCAGCAGCCCCGGTGGCGGGGGGGTGGATACGCAGTATTTT; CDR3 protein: CASSPGGGGVDTQYF
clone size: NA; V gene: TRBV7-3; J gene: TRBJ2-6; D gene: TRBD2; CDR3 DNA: TGTGCCAGCAGCGTAGCGGGGACTAGCGCCCTCTCTGGGGCCAACGTCCTGACTTTC; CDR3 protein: CASSVAGTSALSGANVLTF
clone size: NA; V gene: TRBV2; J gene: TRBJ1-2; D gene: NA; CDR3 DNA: TGTGCCAGCAGTGAATCCGGAGGTGGCTACACCTTC; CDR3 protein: CASSESGGGYTF
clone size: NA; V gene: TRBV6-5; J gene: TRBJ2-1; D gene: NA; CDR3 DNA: TGTGCCAGCAGTTTTGACGGGCTTGGGAGCGTCAAGGAGCAGTTCTTC; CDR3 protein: CASSFDGLGSVKEQFF
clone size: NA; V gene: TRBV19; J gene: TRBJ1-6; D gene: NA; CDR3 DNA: TGTGCCAGTAGGCCCGGAGGGAGCTCCTATAATTCACCCCTCCACTTT; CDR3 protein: CASRPGGSSYNSPLHF
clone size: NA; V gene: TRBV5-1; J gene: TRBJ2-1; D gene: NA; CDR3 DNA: TGCGCCAGCGTCCCGGTGCCGGGAGAAGTAAATGAGCAGTTCTTC; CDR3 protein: CASVPVPGEVNEQFF
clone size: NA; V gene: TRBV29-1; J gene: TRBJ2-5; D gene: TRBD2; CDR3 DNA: TGCAGCGTACATCCAGGTCTAGCGGGAGTCTTGGGGATACGACAAGAGACCCAGTACTTC; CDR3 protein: CSVHPGLAGVLGIRQETQYF
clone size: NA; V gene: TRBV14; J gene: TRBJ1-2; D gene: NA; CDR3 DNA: TGTGCCAGCAGCCAAGGTGTGGGGCCGTATGGCTACACCTTC; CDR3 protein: CASSQGVGPYGYTF
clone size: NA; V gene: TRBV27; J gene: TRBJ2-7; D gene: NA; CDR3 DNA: TGTGCCAGCCTGAACCTAAAAGGGAGCTCCTACGAGCAGTACTTC; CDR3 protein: CASLNLKGSSYEQYF
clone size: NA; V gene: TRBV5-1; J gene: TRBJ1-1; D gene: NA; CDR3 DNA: TGCGCCAGCAGCTTGGTGGCTAACACTGAAGCTTTCTTT; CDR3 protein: CASSLVANTEAFF
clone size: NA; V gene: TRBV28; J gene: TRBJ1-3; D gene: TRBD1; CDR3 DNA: TGTGCCAGCAGGACAGGGAGCTCTGGAAACACCATATATTTT; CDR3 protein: CASRTGSSGNTIYF
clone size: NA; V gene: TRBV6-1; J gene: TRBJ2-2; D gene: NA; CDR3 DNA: TGTGCCAGCAGTGAACTAGGGGGCACCGGGGAGCTGTTTTTT; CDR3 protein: CASSELGGTGELFF
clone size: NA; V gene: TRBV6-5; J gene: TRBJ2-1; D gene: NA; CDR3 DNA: TGTGCCACCTCCAGGCAGAACAATGAGCAGTTCTTC; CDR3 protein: CATSRQNNEQFF
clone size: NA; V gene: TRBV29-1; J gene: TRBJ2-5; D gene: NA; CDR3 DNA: TGCAGCGTTTCGGCGACAGTGCAAGAGACCCAGTACTTC; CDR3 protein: CSVSATVQETQYF
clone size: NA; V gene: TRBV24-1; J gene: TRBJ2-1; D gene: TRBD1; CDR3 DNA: TGTGCCACCAGCCCGGCGGCTAGGACAGGGGCCTACAATGAGCAGTTCTTC; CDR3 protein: CATSPAARTGAYNEQFF
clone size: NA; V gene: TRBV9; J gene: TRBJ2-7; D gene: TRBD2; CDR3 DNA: TGTGCCAGCAGCTCTCGGGCGGGGGGGTCCTACGAGCAGTACTTC; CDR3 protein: CASSSRAGGSYEQYF
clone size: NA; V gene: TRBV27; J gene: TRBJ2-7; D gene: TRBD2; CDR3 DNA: TGTGCCAGCAGGGCCCTACTAGCGGGGGTCTACGAGCAGTACTTC; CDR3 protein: CASRALLAGVYEQYF